The clone carrying this T cell receptor beta chain was counted only a few times. Its matching antigen is unknown. The time point: persistent/refractory GD, antithyroid drugs over 5 years with positive TRAb. The TCR library was made from RNA that had been extracted from PBMCs in TRIzol. A volume of 8.5 to 10 milliliters of peripheral blood was collected in EDTA tubes. Library construction for TCR beta used iRepertoire HTBI primers and Arm-PCR of CDR3 regions. In TCRdb, the multiplex PCR reads were re-called with MiXCR into one record per CDR3 protein. The sample shows hundreds of thousands of distinct CDR3 sequences, roughly 30% of them seen only once. The sample originates from a study of regulatory T cells in long-lasting Graves disease. V trimming: 5 bases; J trimming: 7 bases; junction bases outside the gene matches: 5. The germline V gene encodes CDR1 DFQATT and CDR2 SNEGSKA (reference sequence). The CDR3 has 12 residues.

Whole-study results and caveats: Clonotypes that were public and shared totalled roughly 3,000 in persistent patients versus approximately 970 in new patients. Repertoires from persistent disease leaned toward TRBV28, TRBJ1-2 and TRBJ2-5.

The material sequenced was peripheral blood mononuclear cells (PBMCs), taken when the disease was refractory, from a patient treated with antithyroid drugs. The chain uses TRBV20-1 and TRBJ1-5, with 7 bases identical to TRBD1. The sequence came from a female donor with Graves disease. DNA for the CDR3: TGCAGTGCTCAGACAGGGTTGCAGCCCCAGCATTTT. Its protein is CSAQTGLQPQHF.